The TCR beta chain described here comes from a study of blood T cell repertoires in COVID-19. The repertoire was sequenced with immunoSEQ multiplex PCR; TCRdb's copy has only in-frame clones and lacks some. Here the sample spans some 29,000 clones, more than 70% being singletons. This clone has a single count. Germline lookup yields CDR1 SGHDN and CDR2 FVKESK. The V gene lost 0 bases and the J gene lost 0 bases, with 9 bases spanning the gap. This CDR3 spans 17 amino acids. The sequence came from a man older than 75 with active COVID-19. Sequencing was carried out using peripheral blood. The J gene is TRBJ1-6, the V gene TRBV14; the D gene is possibly TRBD1 (5 bases). Written as DNA, the CDR3 is TGTGCCAGCAGCCAAGAGCACAGGAGCTCCTATAATTCACCCCTCCACTTT. It specifies CASSQEHRSSYNSPLHF.